This T cell receptor (beta chain) comes out of a study of blood T cells in healthy people across ages. A second about 7 to 12 cycle PCR used barcoded and J-beta primers. No fewer than 2.5 million CDR3-containing paired-end reads came from each sample. MiXCR was run by TCRdb on the 5' RACE reads, yielding one entry per CDR3 protein. The table lists over a million distinct CDR3 sequences, approximately 25% of them singletons. The CDR3 totals 14 residues. CDR1 and CDR2 from the germline V gene are LGHDT and YNNKEL (reference sequence). The V end was cut by 0 bases, the J end by 7 bases, with 13 bases between. Separately, the same data were catalogued under a study of T cells of mothers and their children. That study adds: Over 8 million reads per mother and 2.5 million to 3.5 million per child were obtained.

The receptor was isolated from a girl aged 2 to 9 in good health. Specimen: blood. The gene calls are TRBV3-1 and TRBJ2-7, with D uncertain. CDR3 bases: TGTGCCAGCAGCCAAGATTCGAGGTTTGGTGAGCAGTACTTC. Amino acids: CASSQDSRFGEQYF.